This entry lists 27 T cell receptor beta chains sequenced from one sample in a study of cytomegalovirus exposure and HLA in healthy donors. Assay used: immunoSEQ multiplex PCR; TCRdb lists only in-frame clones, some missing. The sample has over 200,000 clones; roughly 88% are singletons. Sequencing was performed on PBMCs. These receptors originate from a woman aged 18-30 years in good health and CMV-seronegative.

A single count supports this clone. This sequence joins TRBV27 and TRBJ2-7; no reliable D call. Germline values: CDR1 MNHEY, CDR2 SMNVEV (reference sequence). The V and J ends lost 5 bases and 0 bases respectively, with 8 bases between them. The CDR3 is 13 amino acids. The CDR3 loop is CASSARSSYEQYF. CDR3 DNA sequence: TGTGCCAGCAGTGCCCGGAGCTCCTACGAGCAGTACTTC.

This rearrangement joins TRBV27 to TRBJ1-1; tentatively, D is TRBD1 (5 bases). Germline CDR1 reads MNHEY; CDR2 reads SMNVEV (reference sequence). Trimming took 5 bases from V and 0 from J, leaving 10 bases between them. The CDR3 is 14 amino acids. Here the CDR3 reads CASSTLDMNTEAFF. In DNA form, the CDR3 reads TGTGCCAGCAGTACTTTGGACATGAACACTGAAGCTTTCTTT.

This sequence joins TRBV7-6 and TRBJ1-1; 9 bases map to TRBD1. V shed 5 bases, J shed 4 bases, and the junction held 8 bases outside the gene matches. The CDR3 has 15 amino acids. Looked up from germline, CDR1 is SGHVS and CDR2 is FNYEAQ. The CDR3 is CASSMGQGGSTEAFF. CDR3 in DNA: TGTGCCAGCAGCATGGGACAGGGTGGGTCCACTGAAGCTTTCTTT. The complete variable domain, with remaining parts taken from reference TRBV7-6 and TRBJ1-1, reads GAGVSQSPRYKVTKRGQDVALRCDPISGHVSLYWYRQALGQGPEFLTYFNYEAQQDKSGLPNDRFSAERPEGSISTLTIQRTEQRDSAMYRCASSMGQGGSTEAFFGQGTRLTVV.

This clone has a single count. The CDR3 coding sequence is TGCGCCAGCAGCCAAGCGGGGGGGACCAGCACAGATACGCAGTATTTT. It translates to CASSQAGGTSTDTQYF. The chain has TRBV4-3 and TRBJ2-3; 8 positions agree with TRBD2. The CDR3 extends over 16 amino acids. J gave up 0 bases and V 1 base, and 3 bases lay outside the gene matches. Per germline, CDR1 LGHNA and CDR2 YSLEER.

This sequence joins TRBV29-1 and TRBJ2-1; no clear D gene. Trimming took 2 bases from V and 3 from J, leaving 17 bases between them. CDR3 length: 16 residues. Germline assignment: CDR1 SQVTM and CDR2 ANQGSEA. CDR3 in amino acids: CSVEIARQKYYNEQFF. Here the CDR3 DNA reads TGCAGCGTTGAAATTGCGCGACAAAAGTACTACAATGAGCAGTTCTTC.

In nucleotides, the CDR3 is TGTGCCAGCAGTCTCCGAGGTAGCGGTGAGATCTACGAGCAGTACTTC. This translates into CASSLRGSGEIYEQYF. The rearrangement joins TRBV28 to TRBJ2-7; a possible D gene is TRBD2 (6 bases). Germline V gene sequence: CDR1 MDHEN, CDR2 SYDVKM. Trimming took off 5 bases at V and 3 bases at J, with 20 bases between the two ends. CDR3 size: 16 residues.

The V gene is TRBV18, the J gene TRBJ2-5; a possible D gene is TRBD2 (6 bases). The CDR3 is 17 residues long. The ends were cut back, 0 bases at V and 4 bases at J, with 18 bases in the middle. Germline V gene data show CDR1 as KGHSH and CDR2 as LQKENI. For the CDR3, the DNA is TGTGCCAGCTCACCACCACTCCTGACTAGTCGGGGAGAGACCCAGTACTTC. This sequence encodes CASSPPLLTSRGETQYF.

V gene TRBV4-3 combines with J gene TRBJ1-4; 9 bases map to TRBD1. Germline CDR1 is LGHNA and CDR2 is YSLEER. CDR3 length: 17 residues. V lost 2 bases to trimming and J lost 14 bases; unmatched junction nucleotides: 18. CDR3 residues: CASSQSQNRGHTTTLFF. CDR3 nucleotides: TGCGCCAGCAGCCAAAGCCAAAACAGGGGGCATACCACCACCCTGTTTTTT.

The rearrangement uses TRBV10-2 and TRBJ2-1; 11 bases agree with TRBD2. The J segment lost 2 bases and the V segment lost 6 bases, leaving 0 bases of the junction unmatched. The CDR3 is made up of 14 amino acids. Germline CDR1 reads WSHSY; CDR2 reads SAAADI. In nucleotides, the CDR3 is TGCGCCAGCAGGACTAGCGGGACCTACAATGAGCAGTTCTTC. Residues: CASRTSGTYNEQFF.

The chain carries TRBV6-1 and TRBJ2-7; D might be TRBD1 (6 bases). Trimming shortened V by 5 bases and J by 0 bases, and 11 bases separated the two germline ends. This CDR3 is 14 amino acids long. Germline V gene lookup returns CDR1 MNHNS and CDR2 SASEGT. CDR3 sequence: CASSWTESSYEQYF. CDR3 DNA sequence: TGTGCCAGCAGTTGGACAGAAAGCTCCTACGAGCAGTACTTC.

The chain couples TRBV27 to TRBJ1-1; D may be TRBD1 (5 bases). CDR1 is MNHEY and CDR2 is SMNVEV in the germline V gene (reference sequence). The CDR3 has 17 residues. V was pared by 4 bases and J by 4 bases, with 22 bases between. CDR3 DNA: TGTGCCAGCAGTTCCCTGGGGAGGGGTAGGTTCGTCACTGAAGCTTTCTTT. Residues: CASSSLGRGRFVTEAFF.

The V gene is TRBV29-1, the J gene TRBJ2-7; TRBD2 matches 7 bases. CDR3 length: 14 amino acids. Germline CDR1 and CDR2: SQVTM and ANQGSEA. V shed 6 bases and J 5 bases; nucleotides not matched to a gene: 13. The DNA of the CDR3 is TGCAGCGTAGATGACCGGGGGGAGACGCACGAGCAGTACTTC. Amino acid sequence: CSVDDRGETHEQYF.

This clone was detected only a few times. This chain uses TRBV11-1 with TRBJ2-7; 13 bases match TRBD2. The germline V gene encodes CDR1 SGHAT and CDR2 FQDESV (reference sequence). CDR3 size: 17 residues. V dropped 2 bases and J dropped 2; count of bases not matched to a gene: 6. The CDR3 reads CASSLTETSGRAYEQYF. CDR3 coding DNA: TGTGCCAGCAGCTTAACCGAAACTAGCGGGAGGGCCTACGAGCAGTACTTC.

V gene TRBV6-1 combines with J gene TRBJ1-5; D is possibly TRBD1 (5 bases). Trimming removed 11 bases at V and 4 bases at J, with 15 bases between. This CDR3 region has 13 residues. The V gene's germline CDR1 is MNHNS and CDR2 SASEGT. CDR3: CAGQGSLNQPQHF. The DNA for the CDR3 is TGTGCCGGCCAGGGTTCGTTAAATCAGCCCCAGCATTTT.

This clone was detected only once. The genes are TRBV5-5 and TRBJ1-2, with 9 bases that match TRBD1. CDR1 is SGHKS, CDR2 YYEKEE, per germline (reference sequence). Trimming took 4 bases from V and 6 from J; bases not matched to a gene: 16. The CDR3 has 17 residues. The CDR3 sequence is CASSLDRGVPKLDGYTF. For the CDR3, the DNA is TGTGCCAGCAGCCTGGACAGGGGCGTCCCCAAACTGGATGGCTACACCTTC.

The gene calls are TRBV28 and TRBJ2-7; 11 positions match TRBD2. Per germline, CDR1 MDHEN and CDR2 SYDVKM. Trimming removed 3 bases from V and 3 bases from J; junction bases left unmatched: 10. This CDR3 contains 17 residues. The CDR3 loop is CASSFSNLAGGFYEQYF. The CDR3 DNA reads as TGTGCCAGCAGTTTCTCGAACCTAGCGGGAGGTTTCTACGAGCAGTACTTC. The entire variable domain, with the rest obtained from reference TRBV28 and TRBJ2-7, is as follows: DVKVTQSSRYLVKRTGEKVFLECVQDMDHENMFWYRQDPGLGLRLIYFSYDVKMKEKGDIPEGYSVSREKKERFSLILESASTNQTSMYLCASSFSNLAGGFYEQYFGPGTRLTVT.

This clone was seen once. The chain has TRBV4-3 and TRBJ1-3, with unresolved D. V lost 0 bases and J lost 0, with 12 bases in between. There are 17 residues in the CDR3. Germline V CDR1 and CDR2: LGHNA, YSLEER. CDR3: CASSQDFSPYSGNTIYF. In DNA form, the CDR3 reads TGCGCCAGCAGCCAAGATTTCTCTCCTTACTCTGGAAACACCATATATTTT.

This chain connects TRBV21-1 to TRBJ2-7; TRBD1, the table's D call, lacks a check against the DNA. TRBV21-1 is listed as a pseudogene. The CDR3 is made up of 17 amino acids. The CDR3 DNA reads TGTGCCAGCAGCAAAGAGAGGGGGCAGCCCGGTGCCTACGAGCAGTACTTC. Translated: CASSKERGQPGAYEQYF.

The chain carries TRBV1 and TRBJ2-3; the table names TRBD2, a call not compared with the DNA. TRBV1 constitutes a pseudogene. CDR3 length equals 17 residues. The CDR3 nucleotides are TGCACCAGCAGCCAAGATCCGTCGGCGGGTTACACAGATACGCAGTATTTT. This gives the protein CTSSQDPSAGYTDTQYF.

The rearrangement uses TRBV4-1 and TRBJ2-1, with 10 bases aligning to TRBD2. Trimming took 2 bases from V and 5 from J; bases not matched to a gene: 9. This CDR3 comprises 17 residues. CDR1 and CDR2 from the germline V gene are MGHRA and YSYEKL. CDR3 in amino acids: CASSQYTGTSEDNEQFF. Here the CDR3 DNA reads TGCGCCAGCAGCCAATACACCGGGACTAGCGAGGACAATGAGCAGTTCTTC.

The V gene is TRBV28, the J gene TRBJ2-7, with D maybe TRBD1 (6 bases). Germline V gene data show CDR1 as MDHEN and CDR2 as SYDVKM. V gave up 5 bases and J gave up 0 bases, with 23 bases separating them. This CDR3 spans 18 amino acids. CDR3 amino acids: CASSLHITGTKSSYEQYF. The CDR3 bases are TGTGCCAGCAGTCTGCACATAACCGGGACAAAGTCCTCCTACGAGCAGTACTTC.

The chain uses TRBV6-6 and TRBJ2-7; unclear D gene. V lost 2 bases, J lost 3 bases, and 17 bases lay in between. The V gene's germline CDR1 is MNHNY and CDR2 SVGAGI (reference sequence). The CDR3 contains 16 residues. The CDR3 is CASSYDMEKQSYEQYF. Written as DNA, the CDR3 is TGTGCCAGCAGTTACGACATGGAAAAACAGAGCTACGAGCAGTACTTC.

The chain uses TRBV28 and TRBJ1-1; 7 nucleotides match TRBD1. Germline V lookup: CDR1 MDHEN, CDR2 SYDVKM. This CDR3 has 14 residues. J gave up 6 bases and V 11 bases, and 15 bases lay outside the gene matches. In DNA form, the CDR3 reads TGTGCCGGCGGTGCCTCCGGGACAGAGTCTGAAGCTTTCTTT. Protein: CAGGASGTESEAFF. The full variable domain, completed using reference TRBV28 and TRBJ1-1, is DVKVTQSSRYLVKRTGEKVFLECVQDMDHENMFWYRQDPGLGLRLIYFSYDVKMKEKGDIPEGYSVSREKKERFSLILESASTNQTSMYLCAGGASGTESEAFFGQGTRLTVV.

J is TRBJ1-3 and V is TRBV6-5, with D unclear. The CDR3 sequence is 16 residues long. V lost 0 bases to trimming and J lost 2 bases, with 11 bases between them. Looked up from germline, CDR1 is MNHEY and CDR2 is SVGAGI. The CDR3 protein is CASSYSRPETGNTIYF. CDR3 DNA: TGTGCCAGCAGTTACTCGAGGCCGGAGACTGGAAACACCATATATTTT.

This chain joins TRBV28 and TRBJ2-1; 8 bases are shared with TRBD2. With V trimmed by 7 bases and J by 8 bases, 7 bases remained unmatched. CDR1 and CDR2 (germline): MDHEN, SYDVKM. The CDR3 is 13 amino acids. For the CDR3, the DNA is TGTGCCAGCAAAGCGGGGGATCGATATGAGCAGTTCTTC. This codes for CASKAGDRYEQFF.

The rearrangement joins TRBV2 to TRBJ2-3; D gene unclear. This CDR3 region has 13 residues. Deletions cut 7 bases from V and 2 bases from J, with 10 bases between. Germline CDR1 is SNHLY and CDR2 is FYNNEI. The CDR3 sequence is CASNRVFTDTQYF. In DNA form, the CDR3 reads TGTGCCAGCAATCGGGTATTCACAGATACGCAGTATTTT.

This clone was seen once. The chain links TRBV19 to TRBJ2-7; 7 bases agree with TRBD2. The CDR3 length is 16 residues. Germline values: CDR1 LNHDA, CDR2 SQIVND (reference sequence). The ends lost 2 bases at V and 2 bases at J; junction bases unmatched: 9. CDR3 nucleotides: TGTGCCAGTAGTATACGAGCGGGGAACCCCCCCTACGAGCAGTACTTC. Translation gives CASSIRAGNPPYEQYF. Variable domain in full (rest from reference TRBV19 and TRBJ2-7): DGGITQSPKYLFRKEGQNVTLSCEQNLNHDAMYWYRQDPGQGLRLIYYSQIVNDFQKGDIAEGYSVSREKKESFPLTVTSAQKNPTAFYLCASSIRAGNPPYEQYFGPGTRLTVT.